The entry below describes one T cell receptor beta chain. At one of its ends the junction is not consistent with the germline gene, which may arise from a read error. The data were obtained in a study of T cells in Graves' hyperthyroidism and ophthalmopathy. This CDR3 contains 16 residues. Per the germline V gene, CDR1 is WSHSY and CDR2 is SAAADI. Amplified regions were TCR beta CDR3 sequences from RNA transcripts. The study used the HTBI primer set for a first-round RT-PCR of the TCR CDR3. TCRdb re-called the multiplex PCR reads with MiXCR, one entry per CDR3 protein. This table holds more than 550,000 distinct CDR3 sequences, 45% found once.

This TCR derives from an adult man with Graves' disease, either hyperthyroidism or ophthalmopathy (not recorded which). Sequenced sample: peripheral blood or thyroid tissue (not recorded which). V is TRBV10-2 and J is TRBJ1-1; maybe TRBD1 (5 bases). CDR3 sequence (DNA): TGTGCCAGCAGTTACTCTCGAGCAGGGCGAAACACTGAAGCTTTCTTT. This encodes CASSYSRAGRNTEAFF.